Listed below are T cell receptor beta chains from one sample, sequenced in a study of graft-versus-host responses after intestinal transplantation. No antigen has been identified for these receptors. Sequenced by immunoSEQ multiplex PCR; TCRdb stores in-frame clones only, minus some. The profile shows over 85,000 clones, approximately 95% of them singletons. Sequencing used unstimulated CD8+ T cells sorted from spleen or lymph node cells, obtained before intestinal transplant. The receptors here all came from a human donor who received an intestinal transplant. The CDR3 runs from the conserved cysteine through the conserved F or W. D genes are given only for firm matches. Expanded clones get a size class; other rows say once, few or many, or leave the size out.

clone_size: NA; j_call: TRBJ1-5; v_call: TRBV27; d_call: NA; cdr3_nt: TGTGCCAGCAGCCCTCCCTCACCTTCAGGGGCCAATCAGCCCCAGCATTTT; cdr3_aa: CASSPPSPSGANQPQHF
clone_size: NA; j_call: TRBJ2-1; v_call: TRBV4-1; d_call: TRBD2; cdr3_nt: TGCGCCAGCAGCCAAGTGAGCGGGGGGGCTCAGTATGAGCAGTTCTTC; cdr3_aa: CASSQVSGGAQYEQFF
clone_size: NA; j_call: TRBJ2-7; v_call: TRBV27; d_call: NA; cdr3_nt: TGTGCCAGCAGTTTTGGGGGCGCCCAGTCCGAGCAGTACTTC; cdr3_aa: CASSFGGAQSEQYF
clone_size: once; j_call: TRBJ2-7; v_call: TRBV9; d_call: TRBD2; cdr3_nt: TGTGCCAGCAGCCCCCGGGGGGCTAGCGGGAGGGCCGTGGATTACGAGCAGTACTTC; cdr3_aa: CASSPRGASGRAVDYEQYF
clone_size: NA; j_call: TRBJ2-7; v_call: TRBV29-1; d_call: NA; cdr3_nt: TGCAGCGTTGCACAGGGTCCCTACGAGCAGTACTTC; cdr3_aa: CSVAQGPYEQYF
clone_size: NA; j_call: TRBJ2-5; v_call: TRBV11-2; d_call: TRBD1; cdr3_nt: TGTGCCAGCAGCGGAACCTTCGGACAGGGACGGGGAGAGACCCAGTACTTC; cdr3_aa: CASSGTFGQGRGETQYF
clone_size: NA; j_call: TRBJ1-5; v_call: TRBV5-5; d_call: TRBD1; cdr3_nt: TGTGCCAGCAGCTTCAGCCCTCAGGGGGCTTACAATCAGCCCCAGCATTTT; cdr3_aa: CASSFSPQGAYNQPQHF
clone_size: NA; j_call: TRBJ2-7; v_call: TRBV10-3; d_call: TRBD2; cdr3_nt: TGTGCCATCAGTGAACCGGGGCTAGCGGGATCCTACGAGCAGTACTTC; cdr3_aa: CAISEPGLAGSYEQYF
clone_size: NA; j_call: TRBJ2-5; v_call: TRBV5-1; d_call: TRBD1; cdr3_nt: TGCGCCAGCAGCTTGGGCGAGGGGGCTTTCCAAGAGACCCAGTACTTC; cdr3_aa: CASSLGEGAFQETQYF
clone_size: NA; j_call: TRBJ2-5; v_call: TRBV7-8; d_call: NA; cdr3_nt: TGTGCCAGCAGCTTAGCGGGGGGTGAGACCCAGTACTTC; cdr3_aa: CASSLAGGETQYF
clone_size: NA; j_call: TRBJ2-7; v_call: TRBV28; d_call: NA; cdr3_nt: TGTGCCAGCAGTTTCGGGGCAGGAGGGCTCATCTACGAGCAGTACTTC; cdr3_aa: CASSFGAGGLIYEQYF
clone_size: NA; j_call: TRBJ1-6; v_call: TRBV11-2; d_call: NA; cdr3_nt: TGTGCCAGCACCACGTACGGGGGAGTAAATTCACCCCTCCACTTT; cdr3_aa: CASTTYGGVNSPLHF
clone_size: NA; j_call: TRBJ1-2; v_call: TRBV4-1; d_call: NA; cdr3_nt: TGCGCCAGCAGCCAAGTGTCAGGGGTGGATGGCTACACCTTC; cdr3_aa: CASSQVSGVDGYTF
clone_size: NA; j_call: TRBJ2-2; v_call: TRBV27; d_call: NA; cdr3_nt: TGTGCCAGCAGCGGCTCAGTTCCTAGCCCCCCCGGGGAGCTGTTTTTT; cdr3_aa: CASSGSVPSPPGELFF
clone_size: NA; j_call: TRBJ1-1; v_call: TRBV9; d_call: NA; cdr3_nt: TGTGCCAGCAGCGTAAACGGTATGAACACTGAAGCTTTCTTT; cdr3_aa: CASSVNGMNTEAFF
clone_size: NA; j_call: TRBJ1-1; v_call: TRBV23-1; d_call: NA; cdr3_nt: TGCGCCAGCAGTCATCCCACCAACAGGGCTTTGCCTGAAGCTTTCTTT; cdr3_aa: CASSHPTNRALPEAFF
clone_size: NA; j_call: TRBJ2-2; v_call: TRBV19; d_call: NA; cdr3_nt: TGTGCCAGTCAAGACAGCCCGAACACCGGGGAGCTGTTTTTT; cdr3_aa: CASQDSPNTGELFF
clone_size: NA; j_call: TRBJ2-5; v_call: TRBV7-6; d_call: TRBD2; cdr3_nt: TGTGCCAGCAGCTCCTTAGCGGGAGCTAACCAAGAGACCCAGTACTTC; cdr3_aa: CASSSLAGANQETQYF
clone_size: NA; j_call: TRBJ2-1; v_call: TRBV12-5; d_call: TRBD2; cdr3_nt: TGTGCTAGTGGTTTGGGACTAGCGGGAGCCTACAATGAGCAGTTCTTC; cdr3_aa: CASGLGLAGAYNEQFF
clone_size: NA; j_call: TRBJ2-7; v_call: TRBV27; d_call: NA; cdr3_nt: TGTGCCAGCACCGCCCAGGGTTACTACGAGCAGTACTTC; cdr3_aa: CASTAQGYYEQYF
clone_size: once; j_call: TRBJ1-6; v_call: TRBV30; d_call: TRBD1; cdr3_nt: TGTGCCTGGAGTGTCCTAAACAACCAGGGGGCGGATTCACCCCTCCACTTT; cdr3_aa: CAWSVLNNQGADSPLHF
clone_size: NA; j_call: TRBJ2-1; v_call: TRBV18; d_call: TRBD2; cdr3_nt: TGTGCCAGCTCACCAGTTCCTAGCGGGACTGTCAATGAGCAGTTCTTC; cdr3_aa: CASSPVPSGTVNEQFF
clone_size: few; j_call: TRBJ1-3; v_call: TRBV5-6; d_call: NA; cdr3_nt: TGTGCCAGCAGCTTGTCAGTGGCTTCTGGAAACACCATATATTTT; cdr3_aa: CASSLSVASGNTIYF
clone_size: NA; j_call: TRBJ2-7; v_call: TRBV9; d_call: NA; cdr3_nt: TGTGCCAGCAGCGTAGGGGACACCTCCTACGAGCAGTACTTC; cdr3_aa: CASSVGDTSYEQYF
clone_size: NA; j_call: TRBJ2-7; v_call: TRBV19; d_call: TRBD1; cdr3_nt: TGTGCCAGTAGTATCGGGACAGGGGCACACTACGAGCAGTACTTC; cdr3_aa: CASSIGTGAHYEQYF
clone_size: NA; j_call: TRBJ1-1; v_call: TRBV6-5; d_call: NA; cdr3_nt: TGTGCCAGCAGTCATTCGAAAGCCACTGAAGCTTTCTTT; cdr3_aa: CASSHSKATEAFF
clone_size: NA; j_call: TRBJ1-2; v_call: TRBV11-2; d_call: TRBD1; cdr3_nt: TGTGCCAGCAGCTTAGGATCCGGGACAGGAGGCTACACCTTC; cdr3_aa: CASSLGSGTGGYTF
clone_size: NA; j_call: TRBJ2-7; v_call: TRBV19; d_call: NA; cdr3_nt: TGTGCCAGTAGTGCTTCAGGCCCCTCCTACGAGCAGTACTTC; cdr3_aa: CASSASGPSYEQYF
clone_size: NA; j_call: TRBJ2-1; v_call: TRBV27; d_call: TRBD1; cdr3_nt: TGTGCCAGCAGTGCCCGGGACAGGGGGCACAATGAGCAGTTCTTC; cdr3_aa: CASSARDRGHNEQFF
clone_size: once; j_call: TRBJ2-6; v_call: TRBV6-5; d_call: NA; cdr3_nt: TGTGCCAGCAGTTACTCGTACAGGGCTGGGGCCAACGTCCTGACTTTC; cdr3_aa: CASSYSYRAGANVLTF
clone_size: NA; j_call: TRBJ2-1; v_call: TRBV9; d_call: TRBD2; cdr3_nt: TGTGCCAGCAGCGCCCCCCCCGGGGGGGGGACCTACAATGAGCAGTTCTTC; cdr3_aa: CASSAPPGGGTYNEQFF
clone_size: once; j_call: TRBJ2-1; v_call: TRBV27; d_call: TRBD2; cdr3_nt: TGTGCCAGCAGTTTCCTAGCGGGGGATGTCTATGAGCAGTTCTTC; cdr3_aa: CASSFLAGDVYEQFF
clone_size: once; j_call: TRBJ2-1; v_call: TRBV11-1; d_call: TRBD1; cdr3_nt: TGTGCCAGCAGCCCTCGGGACAGGGGCAATGAGCAGTTCTTC; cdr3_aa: CASSPRDRGNEQFF
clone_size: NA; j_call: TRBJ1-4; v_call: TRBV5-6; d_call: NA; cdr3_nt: TGTGCCAGCAGCCCGGGCCAGACAGTTCTGGAAAAACTGTTTTTT; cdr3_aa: CASSPGQTVLEKLFF
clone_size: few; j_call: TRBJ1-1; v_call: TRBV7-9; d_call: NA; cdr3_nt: TGTGCCAGCAGCTTAAGAGGGACTGAAGCTTTCTTT; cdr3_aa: CASSLRGTEAFF
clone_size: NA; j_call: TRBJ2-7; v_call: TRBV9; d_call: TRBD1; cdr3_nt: TGTGCCAGCAGCGTCGACGCGGGGACAGGGAACTACGAGCAGTACTTC; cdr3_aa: CASSVDAGTGNYEQYF
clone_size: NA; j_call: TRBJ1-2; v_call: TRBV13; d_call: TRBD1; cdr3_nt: TGTGCCAGCAGCCCAAGAGGTCTGGCAGGGGGCGGCTACACCTTC; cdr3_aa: CASSPRGLAGGGYTF
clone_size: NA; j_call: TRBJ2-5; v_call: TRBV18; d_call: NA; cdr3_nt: TGTGCCAGCTCACCTACAGGGTGGGGACAAGAGACCCAGTACTTC; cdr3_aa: CASSPTGWGQETQYF
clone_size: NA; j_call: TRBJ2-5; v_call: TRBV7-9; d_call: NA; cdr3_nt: TGTGCCAGCAGTTTATCAGCGGGCCAAGAGACCCAGTACTTC; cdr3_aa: CASSLSAGQETQYF
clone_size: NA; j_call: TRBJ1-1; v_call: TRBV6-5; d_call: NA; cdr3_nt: TGTGCCAGCAGTTACGGCGGGGGATTGAACACTGAAGCTTTCTTT; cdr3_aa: CASSYGGGLNTEAFF
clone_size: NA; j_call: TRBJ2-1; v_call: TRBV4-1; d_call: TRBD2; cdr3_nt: TGCGCCAGCAGCCAGTATACCGGGACTAGGGGCAATGAGCAGTTCTTC; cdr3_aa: CASSQYTGTRGNEQFF
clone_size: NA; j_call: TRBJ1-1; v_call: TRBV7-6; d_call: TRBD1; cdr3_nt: TGTGCCAGCAGCCCCACCTCGCATATGACCGGGACAGGGGTCTCTGAAGCTTTCTTT; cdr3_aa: CASSPTSHMTGTGVSEAFF
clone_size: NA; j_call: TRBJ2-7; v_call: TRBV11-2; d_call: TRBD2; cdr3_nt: TGTGCCAGCACCTTTGCGGGAGACGCGCAGTACTTC; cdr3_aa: CASTFAGDAQYF
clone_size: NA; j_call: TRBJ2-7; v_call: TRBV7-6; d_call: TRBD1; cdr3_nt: TGTGCCAGCAGCCCCGGACAGGGGTACGAGCAGTACTTC; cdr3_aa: CASSPGQGYEQYF